Shown below are 30 T cell receptor beta chains from a single sample sequenced in a study of cytomegalovirus exposure and HLA in healthy donors (TCRdb year 2017). Receptors were amplified or captured by the immunoSEQ multiplex PCR assay. For the multiplex PCR, a mixture combining 60 forward primers for TCR Vbeta segments and 13 reverse primers for TCR Jbeta segments was used. What TCRdb holds here is the immuneACCESS table cut down to in-frame rearrangements. Part of the clones is not present; checked against another copy, under half of the missing clones reflect an unresolved V gene, and the others are unexplained. The sample table records 150,000 to 200,000 clones; about 80% of these occur just once. The ten largest clones capture 2% to 2.5% of the sample. Sequencing was done on a sample of PBMCs. Receptors were obtained from a woman in her forties or fifties in good health and CMV-seronegative.

The J gene is TRBJ2-7, the V gene TRBV4-3; TRBD2 matches 7 bases. The CDR3 runs 15 residues. CDR1 and CDR2 (germline): LGHNA, YSLEER. V shed 2 bases, J shed 4 bases, and the junction held 8 bases outside the gene matches. As DNA, the CDR3 is TGCGCCAGCAGCCAATTTATGGCGGGAGAGTACGAGCAGTACTTC. Its protein product is CASSQFMAGEYEQYF.

V is TRBV30 and J is TRBJ2-7; TRBD1 aligns across 9 bases. CDR1 is GTSNPN and CDR2 is SVGIG in the germline V gene (reference sequence). This CDR3 spans 15 amino acids. The V segment lost 3 bases and the J segment 0 bases; nucleotides outside the gene matches: 6. CDR3 DNA sequence: TGTGCCTGGAGGGGGACAGGGAAAATCTCCTACGAGCAGTACTTC. Amino acid sequence: CAWRGTGKISYEQYF.

The chain uses TRBV19 and TRBJ2-5; 12 bases fit TRBD2. Germline V gene sequence: CDR1 LNHDA, CDR2 SQIVND (reference sequence). The CDR3 extends over 15 amino acids. The J segment lost 7 bases and the V segment lost 3 bases, leaving 6 bases of the junction unmatched. The CDR3 nucleotides read TGTGCCAGTAGTATGCTAGCGGGAGGGCGGGGGACCCAGTACTTC. Protein: CASSMLAGGRGTQYF.

The chain has TRBV29-1 and TRBJ2-5, with 15 bases fitting TRBD2. Germline CDR1 is SQVTM and CDR2 is ANQGSEA. V shed 0 bases and J 4 bases; nucleotides not matched to a gene: 12. The CDR3 contains 19 residues. CDR3 bases: TGCAGCGTTGAAGATCCCTACCGGGTGGGACTAGCGGGAGGAGAGACCCAGTACTTC. This encodes CSVEDPYRVGLAGGETQYF.

The genes are TRBV5-1 and TRBJ1-1; D call uncertain. Germline CDR1 SGHRS, CDR2 YFSETQ. Trimming stripped 4 bases from V and 0 bases from J, with 10 bases between. The CDR3 runs 14 residues. DNA of the CDR3: TGCGCCAGCAGCCCTAGAGCCGTGAACACTGAAGCTTTCTTT. Amino acid sequence: CASSPRAVNTEAFF.

Here the CDR3 DNA reads TGTGCCAGCAGCTTAGGGACAGGGACAAATTCACCCCTCCACTTT. Translating gives CASSLGTGTNSPLHF. This sequence joins TRBV7-3 and TRBJ1-6; 9 bases line up with TRBD1. Germline values: CDR1 SGHTA, CDR2 FQGTGA. CDR3 length: 15 residues. With 2 bases clipped from V and 7 bases from J, the junction kept 3 bases outside the gene matches.

The genes are TRBV6-5 and TRBJ1-5; D not certain. Germline CDR1 and CDR2: MNHEY and SVGAGI. There are 13 residues in the CDR3. V dropped 5 bases and J dropped 0 bases, with 5 bases sitting between them. CDR3 amino acids: CASSPNSNQPQHF. The DNA of the CDR3 is TGTGCCAGCAGTCCTAATAGCAATCAGCCCCAGCATTTT.

The V call is TRBV6-1, the J call TRBJ2-3; a possible D gene is TRBD1 (6 bases). V dropped 6 bases and J dropped 1 base, with 11 bases sitting between them. CDR3 size: 14 residues. Germline V gene lookup returns CDR1 MNHNS and CDR2 SASEGT. The CDR3 nucleotides are TGTGCCAGCAGAAGCAGGGGACGCACAGATACGCAGTATTTT. Amino acid sequence: CASRSRGRTDTQYF.

The chain uses TRBV10-3 and TRBJ1-1, with 8 positions matching TRBD1. J was trimmed by 7 bases and V by 7 bases; bases with no gene match: 11. The germline V gene encodes CDR1 ENHRY and CDR2 SYGVKD. This CDR3 has 14 residues. CDR3 DNA sequence: TGTGCCATCACCAGAACAGGGGGTTCGGATGAAGCTTTCTTT. Encoded protein: CAITRTGGSDEAFF.

The chain couples TRBV2 to TRBJ1-2; 7 bases are a match to TRBD1. The germline V gene has CDR1 SNHLY and CDR2 FYNNEI. V shed 6 bases and J 8 bases; nucleotides not matched to a gene: 3. The CDR3 covers 11 residues. This CDR3 reads CASRTGYGYTF. The CDR3 DNA reads as TGTGCCAGCAGGACAGGGTACGGCTACACCTTC.

V usage is TRBV28 and J usage is TRBJ2-6; TRBD1 matches at 12 bases. With 3 bases clipped from V and 4 bases from J, the junction kept 7 bases outside the gene matches. The CDR3 runs 18 residues. Germline loops: CDR1 MDHEN, CDR2 SYDVKM. CDR3 sequence reads: CASSFTGQGAGGANVLTF. The CDR3 bases are TGTGCCAGCAGTTTTACGGGACAGGGGGCGGGCGGGGCCAACGTCCTGACTTTC.

The gene calls are TRBV6-1 and TRBJ1-4; a possible D gene is TRBD1 (5 bases). CDR3 length: 15 residues. V was cut by 3 bases and J by 5 bases, with 13 bases left in between. Germline V gene sequence: CDR1 MNHNS, CDR2 SASEGT. CDR3 nucleotide sequence: TGTGCCAGCAGTGACCAATCGGGGGAGAATGAAAAACTGTTTTTT. The encoded protein is CASSDQSGENEKLFF.

The chain combines TRBV29-1 with TRBJ2-5, with 8 bases that match TRBD2. CDR3 length: 12 amino acids. The trim removed 7 bases at V and 4 bases at J, leaving 5 bases unmatched. Germline V gene lookup returns CDR1 SQVTM and CDR2 ANQGSEA. The CDR3 coding sequence is TGCAGCGCCCCTAGCGGGTCAGAGACCCAGTACTTC. As protein: CSAPSGSETQYF.

This chain joins TRBV5-5 and TRBJ2-7; weak D call: TRBD2 (5 bases). There are 14 residues in the CDR3. The V gene's germline CDR1 is SGHKS and CDR2 YYEKEE (reference sequence). V was clipped by 4 bases and J by 0 bases, with 11 bases between them. For the CDR3, the DNA is TGTGCCAGCAGCAGTCTCGGGGTCTCCTACGAGCAGTACTTC. This sequence encodes CASSSLGVSYEQYF.

The J gene is TRBJ1-2, the V gene TRBV7-2, with 8 bases identical to TRBD1. The CDR3 loop spans 14 amino acids. V trimming: 5 bases; J trimming: 6 bases; junction bases outside the gene matches: 8. CDR1 is SGHTA, CDR2 FQGNSA, per germline. The CDR3 DNA follows: TGTGCCAGCAGCCCAGGGACAGGAGGACATGGCTACACCTTC. Its translation: CASSPGTGGHGYTF.

The chain links TRBV11-2 to TRBJ2-1; D is perhaps TRBD1 (6 bases). Deletions cut 8 bases from V and 7 bases from J, with 18 bases between. CDR3 size: 14 residues. Germline CDR1 is SGHAT and CDR2 is FQNNGV. As DNA, the CDR3 is TGTGCCAGCTCCATGGACAGTCTAGGGAATGAGCAGTTCTTC. Protein: CASSMDSLGNEQFF.

This chain links TRBV2 with TRBJ2-1; maybe TRBD1 (7 bases). Per the germline V gene, CDR1 is SNHLY and CDR2 is FYNNEI. The CDR3 is 16 residues long. Trimming left V 7 bases short and J 0 bases short, with 16 bases between. CDR3 coding DNA: TGTGCCAGCACCAGGAGGGGGCTTAGCTCCTACAATGAGCAGTTCTTC. It codes for CASTRRGLSSYNEQFF.

A remark on this clone: A read error may account for a junction end that differs from germline. The sample contains more than one DNA sequence encoding this CDR3. The gene calls are TRBV7-9 and TRBJ1-2; 7 bases align to TRBD1. CDR3 length equals 12 residues. Germline lookup yields CDR1 SEHNR and CDR2 FQNEAQ (reference sequence). CDR3 amino acids: CSSSFNRGGYTF. The CDR3 nucleotides read TGTTCCAGCAGCTTTAACAGGGGCGGCTACACCTTC.

This clone was counted a few times. The J gene is TRBJ1-2, the V gene TRBV28; 7 bases map to TRBD1. With V trimmed by 7 bases and J by 6 bases, 11 bases remained unmatched. CDR3 length: 14 amino acids. Germline V gene lookup returns CDR1 MDHEN and CDR2 SYDVKM. The CDR3 nucleotides read TGTGCCAGCATCCGAGGGGGGACAGACAATGGCTACACCTTC. Translating it yields CASIRGGTDNGYTF.

The chain recombines TRBV15 with TRBJ1-5, with D uncertain. V lost 1 base to trimming and J lost 1 base, with 8 bases between them. This CDR3 region has 15 residues. In germline, CDR1 is LNHNV, CDR2 YYDKDF (reference sequence). The CDR3 DNA reads as TGTGCCACCAGCAGAGTCCGAGGGAGCAATCAGCCCCAGCATTTT. As protein: CATSRVRGSNQPQHF.

This rearrangement joins TRBV28 to TRBJ1-1; TRBD1 matches at 7 bases. CDR1 and CDR2 (germline): MDHEN, SYDVKM. Unmatched junction bases numbered 7, after V lost 6 bases and J lost 3 bases. The length of the CDR3 is 14 residues. The CDR3 DNA follows: TGTGCCAGCAGCCCGACAGGGCCCCACACTGAAGCTTTCTTT. Protein sequence: CASSPTGPHTEAFF.

The V call is TRBV6-5, the J call TRBJ1-4; tentative D call: TRBD1 (5 bases). Trimming stripped 5 bases from V and 3 bases from J, with 13 bases between. This CDR3 comprises 15 residues. Germline V CDR1 and CDR2: MNHEY, SVGAGI. The CDR3 DNA is TGTGCCAGCAGTCCCCTCGGGACTTCTAATGAAAAACTGTTTTTT. Amino acid sequence: CASSPLGTSNEKLFF.

V and J are TRBV6-5 and TRBJ1-1, with 9 nucleotides matching TRBD1. The CDR3 runs to 12 residues. The germline V gene encodes CDR1 MNHEY and CDR2 SVGAGI. The V segment lost 4 bases and the J segment 9 bases; nucleotides outside the gene matches: 3. The CDR3 coding sequence is TGTGCCAGCAGTTCAGGGACAGGGCAAGCTTTCTTT. Amino acids: CASSSGTGQAFF.

The chain links TRBV7-9 to TRBJ1-4; 9 nucleotides align to TRBD1. With 5 bases clipped from V and 7 bases from J, the junction kept 11 bases outside the gene matches. The V gene's germline CDR1 is SEHNR and CDR2 FQNEAQ (reference sequence). CDR3 length equals 16 residues. CDR3 loop: CASSPWSGQGSEKLFF. CDR3 in DNA: TGTGCCAGCAGCCCCTGGTCCGGACAGGGGAGTGAAAAACTGTTTTTT.

This chain connects TRBV7-2 to TRBJ2-3; 10 positions agree with TRBD2. The ends lost 4 bases at V and 7 bases at J; junction bases unmatched: 11. The CDR3 is 16 residues long. Germline values: CDR1 SGHTA, CDR2 FQGNSA. The CDR3 here is CASSSSPAGGLYTQYF. The DNA for the CDR3 is TGTGCCAGCAGCTCCTCGCCAGCGGGAGGGCTATATACGCAGTATTTT.

The V call is TRBV6-1, the J call TRBJ2-3; TRBD1 is a possible D gene (5 bases). Trimming left V 6 bases short and J 0 bases short, with 10 bases between. Germline assignment: CDR1 MNHNS and CDR2 SASEGT. The CDR3 length is 14 residues. CDR3 protein: CASSRQTSTDTQYF. CDR3 DNA sequence: TGTGCCAGCAGCCGACAGACTAGCACAGATACGCAGTATTTT.

This chain joins TRBV15 and TRBJ2-7, with D maybe TRBD2 (5 bases). The CDR3 loop spans 13 amino acids. CDR1 is LNHNV and CDR2 is YYDKDF in the germline V gene (reference sequence). V was trimmed by 5 bases and J by 7 bases, leaving 15 bases between them. The CDR3 region is CATSSALAREQYF. CDR3 DNA sequence: TGTGCCACCAGCTCGGCCCTAGCCAGGGAGCAGTACTTC.

In its sample, this clone was seen a few times. This chain connects TRBV29-1 to TRBJ2-7; the D gene is possibly TRBD2 (6 bases). V lost 5 bases to trimming and J lost 3 bases, with 20 bases between them. The CDR3 has 15 amino acids. The germline CDR1 and CDR2 sequences are SQVTM and ANQGSEA. The CDR3 here is CSVTDRAGAVYEQYF. CDR3 sequence (DNA): TGCAGCGTTACCGACCGAGCGGGCGCCGTCTACGAGCAGTACTTC.

The CDR3 region has the DNA TGTGCCAGCAGCCCAACAGGGGGCAATCAGCCCCAGCATTTT. Amino acid sequence: CASSPTGGNQPQHF. The chain couples TRBV7-8 to TRBJ1-5; 7 bases fit TRBD1. CDR3 length: 14 amino acids. Per germline, CDR1 SGHVS and CDR2 FQNEAQ. The trim removed 5 bases at V and 2 bases at J, leaving 3 bases unmatched.

The CDR3 nucleotides are TGTGCCAGCAGCCGCGGAGGGAACACTGAAGCTTTCTTT. This gives the protein CASSRGGNTEAFF. The chain is built from TRBV5-4 and TRBJ1-1; D gene unclear. CDR1 and CDR2 from the germline V gene are SGHNT and YYREEE (reference sequence). CDR3 length equals 13 residues. The V end lost 4 bases, the J end lost 1 base, and 8 bases lay between the germline ends.